The following is a T cell receptor (beta chain) sequence with its context. Its antigen has not been determined. No quality values exist for individual bases; no much larger clone is one base distant. From V the trimming removes 7 bases and from J it removes 6 bases, while the gene matches leave 8 bases of the junction unaccounted for. Taken from the germline V gene, the CDR1 and CDR2 loops are SGHRS and YFSETQ. Its CDR3 holds 14 amino acids, cysteine through phenylalanine. Just the 42-base CDR3 DNA is kept, in frame starting at base 1. TCRbeta CDR3 regions were sequenced with the immunoSEQ Assay. After extraction, genomic DNA underwent amplification by bias-controlled multiplex PCR, followed by high-throughput sequencing. The original methods were these. To quantify the absolute abundance of every unique TCRbeta CDR3 region, sequences were collapsed and filtered. T cell fraction was estimated by normalizing TCRbeta template counts to usable DNA, which was measured by amplifying reference genes present in all nucleated cells. Repertoire TCRs were annotated as SARS-CoV-2-specific by exact matching of V gene, CDR3 amino acid sequence and J gene to a known reactive TCR set. MIRA supplied the reference SARS-CoV-2 TCR set, which was filtered for enrichment in COVID-19-positive ImmuneCODE repertoires so that public or cross-reactive TCRs were removed. Drawing on the MIRA antigens, annotated TCRs were analysed further at the level of specific ORF or position within ORF. Breadth was defined as annotated unique rearrangements over total unique productive rearrangements; depth was the summed frequency of those rearrangements. Two-sided Wilcoxon rank-sum tests were applied when comparing TCR breadth between groups. In its TCRdb copy, this immuneACCESS table keeps in-frame sequences only and misses some clones. Where compared with another copy, unresolved V genes explain less than half of these, and the others have no known cause. The V and J calls and the clone size are those of that table, but D and trimming were determined from the DNA. The sample has 400,000 to 450,000 clones on record, 90% of them singletons. Together, the top ten hold 12% of the sample.

The sample's treatment or condition label, decoded: some 19 received Ad26.COV2.S at low or high dose, single or two shots; 5 received placebo; per-sample allocation not given. Repertoires of vaccine and placebo recipients were sequenced from samples taken on day 63 after the first injection. Between 29 July and 7 August 2020, Cohort 1b enrolled 25 adults aged 18-55 years at one site in Boston, USA. Ad26.COV2.S was a replication-incompetent adenovirus type 26 vector that expressed a prefusion-stabilized SARS-CoV-2 spike protein derived from the original Wuhan strain. The entry originates in a study of Ad26.COV2.S vaccination and SARS-CoV-2 variants (dated by TCRdb to about 2021). Notes on the research overall: Vaccine-arm donors were drawn from COV1001, a multicentre, randomized, double-blind, placebo-controlled phase I-IIa trial of Ad26.COV2.S in healthy adults. Participants in the trial were split at random into five groups of five each, receiving low-dose or high-dose Ad26.COV2.S once or twice, or else placebo on both occasions. Investigators did not know the trial group allocation while performing experiments and assessing outcomes. The TCR-sequenced set comprised approximately 32 samples: some 20 Ad26.COV2.S vaccine recipients, 5 placebo recipients and 8 SARS-CoV-2 convalescent individuals. TCRbeta repertoire sequencing served as the tool for gauging how specific and how broad the SARS-CoV-2-reactive T cell receptors were following Ad26.COV2.S vaccination. Ad26.COV2.S was administered intramuscularly at 5 x 10^10 or 1 x 10^11 viral particles, either as a single shot or as two shots given 56 days apart.

What the study reported, not specific to this receptor: It was noted by the authors that total T cell responses may have been underestimated by the TCR breadth and depth analyses. Compared with placebo recipients, Ad26.COV2.S recipients showed higher spike-specific TCR breadth (P = 0.0014). Non-spike TCR breadth was comparable between vaccine and placebo recipients, consistent with the vaccine containing only spike. Substantial breadth of spike-specific CD8+ and CD4+ T cell responses was reported after vaccination. The study lacked the statistical power to compare responses across vaccine doses or regimens.

This receptor was identified in a person aged 18-60 years who received the Ad26.COV2.S COVID-19 vaccine or a placebo. The sequences come from peripheral blood, collected in a trial of Ad26.COV2.S vaccine versus placebo. The chain is encoded by TRBV5-1 joined to TRBJ2-1; a stretch of 9 junction bases matches TRBD2. For the CDR3, the sequence is CASAPGTSRNEQFF. The sequenced DNA is TGCGCCAGCGCACCCGGGACTAGCCGCAATGAGCAGTTCTTC.